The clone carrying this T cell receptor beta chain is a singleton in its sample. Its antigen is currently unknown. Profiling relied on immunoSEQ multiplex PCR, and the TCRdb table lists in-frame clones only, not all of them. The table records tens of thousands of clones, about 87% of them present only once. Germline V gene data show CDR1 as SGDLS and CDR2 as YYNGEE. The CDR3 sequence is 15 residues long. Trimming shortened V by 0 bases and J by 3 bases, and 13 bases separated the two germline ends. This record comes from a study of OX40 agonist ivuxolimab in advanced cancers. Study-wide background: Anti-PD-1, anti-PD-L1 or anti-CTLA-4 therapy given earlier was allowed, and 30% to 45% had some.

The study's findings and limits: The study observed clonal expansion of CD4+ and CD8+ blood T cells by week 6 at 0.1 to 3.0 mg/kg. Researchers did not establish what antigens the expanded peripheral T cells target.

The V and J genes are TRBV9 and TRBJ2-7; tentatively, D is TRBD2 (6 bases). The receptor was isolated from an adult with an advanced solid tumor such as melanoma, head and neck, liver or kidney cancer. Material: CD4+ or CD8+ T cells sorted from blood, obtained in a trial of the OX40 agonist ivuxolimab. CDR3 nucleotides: TGTGCCAGCAGCGTAGACTCCGGGAGTTACTACGAGCAGTACTTC. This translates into CASSVDSGSYYEQYF.